This TCR beta chain was retrieved from a study of cytomegalovirus exposure and HLA in healthy donors. Study-wide background: The early release's HLA-typed donors yielded about 85 million unique TCRs.

A multiplex PCR was run with 60 Vbeta primers and 13 Jbeta primers. Generated by immunoSEQ multiplex PCR, the TCRdb table keeps only in-frame clones and is missing some. This table has some 150,000 clones, around 77% appearing once. With respect to this clone: The antigen remains unidentified.

General study points: A previous analysis found most TCR beta V segments productive roughly 87% or roughly 30% of the time. 87-base-pair reads could not separate some V segments, including TRBV6-2 and TRBV6-3. Later work found most CMV-associated TCR beta chains apparently HLA-restricted.

From germline, CDR1 is MGHRA and CDR2 YSYEKL. V shed 3 bases and J shed 4 bases, with 12 bases lying between them. The CDR3 is 14 residues long. The sequence came from a woman between 45 and 60 years old in good health and CMV-seronegative. The sequenced material came from PBMCs. The chain employs TRBV4-1 and TRBJ2-5; D not resolved. In DNA, the CDR3 is TGCGCCAGCAGCCATTTCACCAGAGGAGAGACCCAGTACTTC. Translating gives CASSHFTRGETQYF.